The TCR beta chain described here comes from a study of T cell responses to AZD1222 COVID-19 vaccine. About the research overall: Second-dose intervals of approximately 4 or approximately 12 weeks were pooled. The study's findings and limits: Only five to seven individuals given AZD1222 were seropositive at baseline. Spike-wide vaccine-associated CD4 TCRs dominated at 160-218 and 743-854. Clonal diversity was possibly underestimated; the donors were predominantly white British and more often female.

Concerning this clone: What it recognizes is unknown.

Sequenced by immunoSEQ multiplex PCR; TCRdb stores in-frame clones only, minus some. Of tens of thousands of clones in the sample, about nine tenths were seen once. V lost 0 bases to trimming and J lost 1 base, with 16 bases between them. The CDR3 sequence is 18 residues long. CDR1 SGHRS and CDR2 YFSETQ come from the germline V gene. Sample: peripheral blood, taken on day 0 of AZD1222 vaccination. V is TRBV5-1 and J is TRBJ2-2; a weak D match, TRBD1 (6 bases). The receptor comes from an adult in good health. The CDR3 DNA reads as TGCGCCAGCAGCTTGGGAACTGTAACAGGGAGGAACACCGGGGAGCTGTTTTTT. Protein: CASSLGTVTGRNTGELFF.